These 4 T cell receptor beta chains were all obtained from the same sample, sequenced in a study of radiation and T cells in renal cell carcinoma. This sample's time point: blood 2 weeks post-SBRT. Treatment in this sample: 15 Gy SBRT to primary tumor, nephrectomy 4 weeks later. Only in-frame clones appear in the TCRdb table, and some are missing; sequencing was by immunoSEQ multiplex PCR. The top ten clones hold under 2.5% of a sample with some 130,000 clones, roughly four fifths of them seen once. This specimen was blood, taken from a patient whose treatment included radiotherapy and nephrectomy. These receptors came from a woman in her fifties or sixties with renal cell carcinoma.

The chain has TRBV7-9 and TRBJ1-6, with TRBD1 identical over 7 bases. The CDR3 is 15 amino acids. The trim removed 5 bases at V and 5 bases at J, leaving 6 bases unmatched. CDR1 is SEHNR, CDR2 FQNEAQ, per germline (reference sequence). Here the CDR3 DNA reads TGTGCCAGCAGCACCCGACAGGGTAATAATTCACCCCTCCACTTT. It encodes CASSTRQGNNSPLHF.

CDR3 sequence (DNA): TGCGCCAGCAGCAAACCGGGACAGGGCGTAAACATTCAGTACTTC. Translating gives CASSKPGQGVNIQYF. The chain couples TRBV5-1 to TRBJ2-4, with TRBD1 matching over 9 bases. CDR1 and CDR2 from the germline V gene are SGHRS and YFSETQ. The CDR3 covers 15 residues. V trimming: 4 bases; J trimming: 6 bases; junction bases outside the gene matches: 8.

V usage is TRBV7-9 and J usage is TRBJ1-4; D ambiguous. V was clipped by 3 bases and J by 6 bases, with 11 bases between them. The length of the CDR3 is 14 residues. Germline V gene data show CDR1 as SEHNR and CDR2 as FQNEAQ (reference sequence). The CDR3 sequence: CASSFGAGDEKLFF. The DNA for the CDR3 is TGTGCCAGCAGCTTTGGAGCCGGGGATGAAAAACTGTTTTTT.

The gene calls are TRBV5-5 and TRBJ2-1; the match to TRBD1 covers 7 bases. CDR1 is SGHKS and CDR2 is YYEKEE in the germline V gene (reference sequence). The V gene end was trimmed by 0 bases and the J gene end by 3 bases; junction bases not matched to a gene: 6. The CDR3 extends over 16 amino acids. This chain's CDR3 is CASSLGTGLYYNEQFF. In nucleotides, the CDR3 is TGTGCCAGCAGCTTGGGGACAGGTCTTTACTACAATGAGCAGTTCTTC.